The 23 T cell receptor beta chains below all came from one sample that was sequenced in a study of blood T cell repertoires in COVID-19. Sequencing was performed with immunoSEQ multiplex PCR; in TCRdb, only in-frame clones are kept and a portion is missing. The table has around 310,000 clones, around 91% seen once. The sequenced material came from PBMCs or T cells enriched from blood (not recorded which). These receptors were taken from a woman aged 40-49 years who had recovered from COVID-19.

The chain uses TRBV9 and TRBJ2-1; 7 nucleotides line up with TRBD1. Germline V CDR1 and CDR2: SGDLS, YYNGEE. This CDR3 is built from 15 residues. V dropped 1 base and J dropped 2; count of bases not matched to a gene: 3. CDR3 bases: TGTGCCAGCAGCGTATTGACAGGGACCTACAATGAGCAGTTCTTC. Amino acid sequence: CASSVLTGTYNEQFF.

J is TRBJ2-1 and V is TRBV24-1; D is ambiguous. Germline assignment: CDR1 KGHDR and CDR2 SFDVKD. This CDR3 comprises 14 residues. Deletions cut 5 bases from V and 5 bases from J, with 12 bases between. DNA of the CDR3: TGTGCCACCAGTGGCCCATACAGAAACAATGAGCAGTTCTTC. This encodes CATSGPYRNNEQFF.

This chain links TRBV28 with TRBJ1-4; 7 bases line up with TRBD1. This CDR3 contains 16 residues. With 2 bases clipped from V and 3 bases from J, the junction kept 6 bases outside the gene matches. Per the germline V gene, CDR1 is MDHEN and CDR2 is SYDVKM. For the CDR3, the DNA is TGTGCCAGCAGTTTAACAGGGGCAAGGCCTAATGAAAAACTGTTTTTT. Translated: CASSLTGARPNEKLFF.

The chain uses TRBV5-4 and TRBJ1-1; weak D call: TRBD1 (6 bases). The CDR3 length is 14 residues. V was pared by 5 bases and J by 0 bases, with 11 bases between. CDR1 is SGHNT, CDR2 YYREEE, per germline (reference sequence). The CDR3 DNA reads as TGTGCCAGCAGGGGACACCTCATGAACACTGAAGCTTTCTTT. Translation gives CASRGHLMNTEAFF.

V is TRBV2 and J is TRBJ1-1; D gene uncertain. Germline CDR1 and CDR2: SNHLY and FYNNEI. This CDR3 region has 15 residues. Between the trimmed V and J ends, which lost 3 bases and 1 base, there was a span of 12 bases. The CDR3 protein is CASSDSSGSNTEAFF. The CDR3 DNA reads as TGTGCCAGCAGTGACAGTTCGGGGTCGAACACTGAAGCTTTCTTT.

The chain recombines TRBV11-2 with TRBJ2-2; 11 bases agree with TRBD2. Germline CDR1 reads SGHAT; CDR2 reads FQNNGV. CDR3 length equals 15 residues. Trimming at V came to 4 bases and at J to 7 bases, leaving 5 bases not matched to a gene. The CDR3 sequence is CASSYSGGAGGELFF. In DNA form, the CDR3 reads TGTGCCAGCAGCTATAGCGGGGGGGCAGGCGGGGAGCTGTTTTTT. Full variable domain (missing parts from reference TRBV11-2 and TRBJ2-2): EAGVAQSPRYKIIEKRQSVAFWCNPISGHATLYWYQQILGQGPKLLIQFQNNGVVDDSQLPKDRFSAERLKGVDSTLKIQPAKLEDSAVYLCASSYSGGAGGELFFGEGSRLTVL.

V gene TRBV12-3 or TRBV12-4 combines with J gene TRBJ1-1; D ambiguous. The CDR3 contains 13 residues. V lost 7 bases to trimming and J lost 2 bases, with 11 bases between them. CDR3 coding DNA: TGTGCCAGCACGAACCGGGGTAACACTGAAGCTTTCTTT. This codes for CASTNRGNTEAFF.

This clone has just a few counts. The chain recombines TRBV6-5 with TRBJ2-5; D is unresolved. V lost 6 bases and J lost 4, with 15 bases in between. This CDR3 contains 14 residues. Germline values: CDR1 MNHEY, CDR2 SVGAGI. The CDR3 sequence is CASRQVLSGETQYF. The CDR3, as DNA: TGTGCCAGCAGGCAAGTCTTGTCGGGAGAGACCCAGTACTTC.

This chain connects TRBV3-1 (or the pseudogene TRBV3-2) to TRBJ1-5; D is undetermined. Per germline, CDR1 LGHDT and CDR2 YNNKEL (reference sequence). The CDR3 sequence is 14 residues long. Trimming pared 0 bases from V and 9 bases from J, leaving 12 bases between. The chain's CDR3 is CASSQDLSPRPQHF. In nucleotides, the CDR3 is TGTGCCAGCAGCCAAGATCTTAGTCCGAGGCCCCAGCATTTT.

The chain is built from TRBV7-3 and TRBJ2-1; D perhaps matches TRBD2 (6 bases). The CDR3 spans 14 residues. Germline values: CDR1 SGHTA, CDR2 FQGTGA. V was shortened by 1 base and J by 9 bases, with 13 bases between the two germline ends. For the CDR3, the DNA is TGTGCCAGCAGCTTAAGCGGCGGGATGGGTGAGCAGTTCTTC. It specifies CASSLSGGMGEQFF.

J is TRBJ1-4 and V is TRBV7-2; no clear D gene. Germline V gene data show CDR1 as SGHTA and CDR2 as FQGNSA. This CDR3 is built from 16 residues. Trimming removed 5 bases from V and 0 bases from J, with 13 bases in between. The CDR3 loop reads CASSADTGATNEKLFF. CDR3 in DNA: TGTGCCAGCAGCGCAGACACCGGGGCAACTAATGAAAAACTGTTTTTT. Based on the CDR3 plus reference TRBV7-2 and TRBJ1-4, the full variable domain is GAGVSQSPSNKVTEKGKDVELRCDPISGHTALYWYRQSLGQGLEFLIYFQGNSAPDKSGLPSDRFSAERTGGSVSTLTIQRTQQEDSAVYLCASSADTGATNEKLFFGSGTQLSVL.

The CDR3 here is CASSQDDRSSGANVLTF. CDR3 nucleotide sequence: TGCGCCAGCAGCCAAGATGACAGGTCCTCTGGGGCCAACGTCCTGACTTTC. The gene calls are TRBV4-3 and TRBJ2-6; weak D call: TRBD1 (6 bases). V was shortened by 0 bases and J by 0 bases, with 9 bases between the two germline ends. The CDR3 consists of 17 residues. Germline loops: CDR1 LGHNA, CDR2 YSLEER.

The V call is TRBV28, the J call TRBJ1-4; D might be TRBD1 (6 bases). Deletions cut 1 base from V and 8 bases from J, with 14 bases between. Germline V gene lookup returns CDR1 MDHEN and CDR2 SYDVKM. The CDR3 extends over 15 amino acids. Here the CDR3 DNA reads TGTGCCAGCAGTTTATCGGCAGGGGTAAGAGAAAAACTGTTTTTT. This gives the protein CASSLSAGVREKLFF.

The CDR3 sequence is CASSFLLAGARDTQYF. As DNA, the CDR3 is TGTGCCAGCAGCTTCCTACTAGCGGGAGCGAGAGATACGCAGTATTTT. The chain has TRBV7-9 and TRBJ2-3; 11 positions match TRBD2. After removal of 3 bases from V and 5 bases from J, the junction contained 7 bases not matched to a gene. Germline V gene sequence: CDR1 SEHNR, CDR2 FQNEAQ (reference sequence). CDR3 length equals 16 residues.

V and J are TRBV19 and TRBJ2-7; maybe TRBD1 (5 bases). The CDR3 is 13 residues long. The V end was cut by 5 bases, the J end by 2 bases, with 10 bases between. The V gene's germline CDR1 is LNHDA and CDR2 SQIVND (reference sequence). The CDR3 sequence: CASSPQETYEQYF. The DNA of the CDR3 is TGTGCCAGTAGTCCACAGGAGACCTACGAGCAGTACTTC.

The V call is TRBV24-1, the J call TRBJ2-3, with 9 positions matching TRBD1. Germline-derived CDR1 and CDR2 are KGHDR and SFDVKD. This CDR3 has 16 residues. Unmatched junction bases numbered 10, after V lost 3 bases and J lost 7 bases. CDR3 residues: CATSDTGTGTRNTQYF. The CDR3 DNA is TGTGCCACCAGTGATACCGGGACAGGGACGAGAAATACGCAGTATTTT.

This rearrangement joins TRBV29-1 to TRBJ1-2, with unresolved D. Germline CDR1 and CDR2: SQVTM and ANQGSEA. The CDR3 is made up of 12 amino acids. The V end lost 4 bases, the J end lost 2 bases, and 8 bases lay between the germline ends. The CDR3: CSVGRRNYGYTF. CDR3 DNA: TGCAGCGTTGGGAGGCGGAACTATGGCTACACCTTC. The complete variable domain, with remaining parts taken from reference TRBV29-1 and TRBJ1-2, reads SAVISQKPSRDICQRGTSLTIQCQVDSQVTMMFWYRQQPGQSLTLIATANQGSEATYESGFVIDKFPISRPNLTFSTLTVSNMSPEDSSIYLCSVGRRNYGYTFGSGTRLTVV.

The chain carries TRBV18 and TRBJ1-5; the D gene is possibly TRBD1 (5 bases). Between the trimmed V and J ends, which lost 1 base and 5 bases, there was a span of 12 bases. Germline V gives CDR1 KGHSH, CDR2 LQKENI. This CDR3 is 15 amino acids long. CDR3 loop: CASSPLRVEDQPQHF. In nucleotides, the CDR3 is TGTGCCAGCTCACCACTCAGGGTTGAGGATCAGCCCCAGCATTTT.

The J gene is TRBJ1-1, the V gene TRBV10-3; 9 bases agree with TRBD1. The J segment lost 0 bases and the V segment lost 11 bases, leaving 4 bases of the junction unmatched. The length of the CDR3 is 13 residues. Germline CDR1 is ENHRY and CDR2 is SYGVKD. The CDR3, as DNA: TGTGCCTCACAGGGGGCGTTGAACACTGAAGCTTTCTTT. Protein product: CASQGALNTEAFF.

This chain connects TRBV5-6 to TRBJ2-3; perhaps TRBD1 as D (5 bases). The germline CDR1 and CDR2 sequences are SGHDT and YYEEEE. V lost 0 bases to trimming and J lost 11 bases, with 13 bases between them. CDR3 length equals 13 residues. The CDR3 loop reads CASSLGRQGEQYF. Written as DNA, the CDR3 is TGTGCCAGCAGCTTGGGCCGCCAGGGTGAGCAGTATTTT.

The chain recombines TRBV11-3 with TRBJ2-7; D remains ambiguous. Trimming pared 3 bases from V and 9 bases from J, leaving 18 bases between. The germline CDR1 and CDR2 sequences are SGHNT and YENEEA. This CDR3 is built from 14 residues. The DNA of the CDR3 is TGTGCCAGCAGCTTGGCGGCAGTCGGCTTTCCGCAGTACTTC. Translation: CASSLAAVGFPQYF.

CDR3 nucleotide sequence: TGTGCCAGCAGCTACGACAGGGGAAGAGATACGCAGTATTTT. Protein product: CASSYDRGRDTQYF. The genes are TRBV5-6 and TRBJ2-3; the match to TRBD1 covers 8 bases. Germline CDR1 and CDR2: SGHDT and YYEEEE. This CDR3 region has 14 residues. Trimming at V came to 3 bases and at J to 5 bases, leaving 5 bases not matched to a gene.

This clone appeared once. J is TRBJ2-2 and V is TRBV5-1, with a tentative D call TRBD1 (6 bases). Trimming stripped 3 bases from V and 4 bases from J, with 25 bases between. This CDR3 is built from 19 residues. Germline V gene lookup returns CDR1 SGHRS and CDR2 YFSETQ. CDR3 region: CASSSYPLNLAQGTGELFF. The CDR3 nucleotides are TGCGCCAGCAGCTCCTACCCCTTAAATCTAGCACAGGGCACCGGGGAGCTGTTTTTT. Drawing the rest from reference TRBV5-1 and TRBJ2-2, the complete variable domain is KAGVTQTPRYLIKTRGQQVTLSCSPISGHRSVSWYQQTPGQGLQFLFEYFSETQRNKGNFPGRFSGRQFSNSRSEMNVSTLELGDSALYLCASSSYPLNLAQGTGELFFGEGSRLTVL.